This T cell receptor beta chain was observed in a study of blood T cell repertoires in COVID-19. Study-wide background: Donors in the United States, Italy and Spain gave samples during acute or convalescent COVID-19. Sources were T cells, B-cell-depleted T cells, or PBMCs; the material itself was cDNA or gDNA.

Study processing details: Amplification from reference gene primers served as the basis for estimated nucleated cell counts. The method was immunoSEQ multiplex PCR; TCRdb's version includes in-frame clones alone and lacks a portion of them. V and J calls and clone size follow that table, whereas D and trimming were derived from the DNA. The table shows over 30,000 clones, with about 87% occurring only once. The CDR3 contains 14 residues. Trimming at V came to 0 bases and at J to 3 bases, leaving 1 base not matched to a gene. Germline CDR1 reads GTSNPN; CDR2 reads SVGIG (reference sequence). The chain recombines TRBV30 with TRBJ2-7, with 11 nucleotides matching TRBD1. Material: peripheral blood. This clonotype originated in a human donor in a cohort sampled during active COVID-19. CDR3 in amino acids: CAWSVGTGGYEQYF. The CDR3 bases are TGTGCCTGGAGTGTCGGGACAGGGGGCTACGAGCAGTACTTC.